This TCR beta chain was recovered during a study of blood T cell repertoires in COVID-19. As for the study in general: COVID-19 samples from acute and convalescent phases originated in the United States, Italy and Spain. PBMCs, B-cell-depleted T cells, or T cells were the source of the cDNA or gDNA that made up the material.

The CDR3 is made up of 14 amino acids. CDR1 and CDR2 from the germline V gene are SGHTA and FQGNSA. Trimming removed 5 bases from V and 4 bases from J; junction bases left unmatched: 5. In the study's own analysis: Scientists estimated how many nucleated cells there were by amplifying reference gene primers. The repertoire was sequenced with immunoSEQ multiplex PCR; TCRdb's copy has only in-frame clones and lacks some. The V and J calls and clone size were taken over from that table, and D and trimming were inferred from the DNA. The sample shows more than 200,000 clones, roughly 83% of them seen only once.

The receptor was isolated from a woman between 65 and 79 years old with active or convalescent COVID-19. The V and J genes are TRBV7-2 and TRBJ2-3; 8 nucleotides align to TRBD2. Sequences were obtained from peripheral blood. The CDR3 loop is CASSPGTRADTQYF. CDR3 coding DNA: TGTGCCAGCAGCCCTGGGACTAGAGCAGATACGCAGTATTTT.